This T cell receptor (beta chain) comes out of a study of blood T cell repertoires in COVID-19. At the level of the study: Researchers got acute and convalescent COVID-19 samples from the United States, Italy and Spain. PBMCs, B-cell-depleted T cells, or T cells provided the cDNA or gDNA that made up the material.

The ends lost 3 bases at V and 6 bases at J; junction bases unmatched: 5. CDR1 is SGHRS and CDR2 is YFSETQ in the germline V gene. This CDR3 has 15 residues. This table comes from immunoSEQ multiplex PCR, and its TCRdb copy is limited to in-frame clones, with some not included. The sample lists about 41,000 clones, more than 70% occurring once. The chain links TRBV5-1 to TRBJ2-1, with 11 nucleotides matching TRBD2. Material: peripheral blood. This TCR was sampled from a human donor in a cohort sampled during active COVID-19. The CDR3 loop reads CASSSLTSGANEQFF. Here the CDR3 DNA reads TGCGCCAGCAGCTCCTTGACTAGCGGGGCCAATGAGCAGTTCTTC.